This TCR beta chain emerged from a study of neoadjuvant anti-PD-1 for oral cavity cancer. The study, taken as a whole, reports: TCR analyses covered only a few patients per response group.

Using immunoSEQ multiplex PCR, the repertoire was profiled, and TCRdb retains in-frame clones only, with some absent. The profile shows 72,000 or so clones, about nine tenths of them singletons. Turning to this clone: The antigen is undetermined.

Time point given: after neoadjuvant nivolumab, at surgical resection. Stage II-IVA oral cavity squamous cell carcinoma was new and untreated by systemic or radiation therapy. Germline CDR1 and CDR2: MNHEY and SVGAGI. There are 15 residues in the CDR3. Trimming removed 7 bases from V and 0 bases from J, with 16 bases in between. The input for sequencing was PBMCs, taken after nivolumab (anti-PD-1) treatment. The rearrangement links TRBV6-5 to TRBJ2-7, with no clear D. The clonotype was recovered from a person between 40 and 85 years old with oral cavity squamous cell carcinoma. The CDR3 sequence is CASTLRGGFSYEQYF. For the CDR3, the DNA is TGTGCCAGCACCCTCAGAGGTGGCTTCTCCTACGAGCAGTACTTC.